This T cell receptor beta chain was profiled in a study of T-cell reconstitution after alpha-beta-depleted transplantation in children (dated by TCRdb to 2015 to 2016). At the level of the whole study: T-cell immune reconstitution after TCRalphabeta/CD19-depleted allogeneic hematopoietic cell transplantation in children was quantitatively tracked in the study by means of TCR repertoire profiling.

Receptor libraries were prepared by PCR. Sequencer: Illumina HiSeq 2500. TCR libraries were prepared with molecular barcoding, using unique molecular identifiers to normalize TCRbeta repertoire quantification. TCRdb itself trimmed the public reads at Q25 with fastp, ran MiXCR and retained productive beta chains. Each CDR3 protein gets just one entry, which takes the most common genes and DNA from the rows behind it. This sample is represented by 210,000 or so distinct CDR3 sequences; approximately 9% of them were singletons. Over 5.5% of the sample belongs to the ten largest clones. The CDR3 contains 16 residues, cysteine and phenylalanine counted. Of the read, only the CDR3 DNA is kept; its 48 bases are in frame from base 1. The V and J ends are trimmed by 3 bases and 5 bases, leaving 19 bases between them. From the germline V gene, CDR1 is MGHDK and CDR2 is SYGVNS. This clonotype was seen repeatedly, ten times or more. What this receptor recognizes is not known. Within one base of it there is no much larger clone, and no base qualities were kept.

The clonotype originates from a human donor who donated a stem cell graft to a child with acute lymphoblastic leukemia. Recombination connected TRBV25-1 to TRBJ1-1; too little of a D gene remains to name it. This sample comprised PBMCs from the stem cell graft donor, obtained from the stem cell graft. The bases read TGTGCCAGCAGTGAGGCCCTCCCCAGGTTAGGGACTGAAGCTTTCTTT. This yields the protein CASSEALPRLGTEAFF. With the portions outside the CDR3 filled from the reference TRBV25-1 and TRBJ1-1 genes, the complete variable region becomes EADIYQTPRYLVIGTGKKITLECSQTMGHDKMYWYQQDPGMELHLIHYSYGVNSTEKGDLSSESTVSRIRTEHFPLTLESARPSHTSQYLCASSEALPRLGTEAFFGQGTRLTVV.